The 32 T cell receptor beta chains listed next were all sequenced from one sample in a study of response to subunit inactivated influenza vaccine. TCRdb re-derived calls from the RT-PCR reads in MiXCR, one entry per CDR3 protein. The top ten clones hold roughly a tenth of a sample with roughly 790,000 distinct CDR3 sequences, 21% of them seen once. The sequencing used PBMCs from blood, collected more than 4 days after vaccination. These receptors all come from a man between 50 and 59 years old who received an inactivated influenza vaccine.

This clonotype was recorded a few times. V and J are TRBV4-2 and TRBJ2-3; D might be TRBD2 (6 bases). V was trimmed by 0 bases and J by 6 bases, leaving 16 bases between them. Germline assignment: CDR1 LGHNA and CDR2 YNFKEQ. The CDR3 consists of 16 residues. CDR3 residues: CASSQDGQGGRDTQYF. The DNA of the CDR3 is TGTGCCAGCAGCCAAGATGGGCAGGGAGGAAGGGATACGCAGTATTTT.

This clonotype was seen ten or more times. The CDR3 reads CASSYGLSSGRNTGELFF. CDR3 DNA sequence: TGTGCCAGCAGTTACGGTCTGTCTAGCGGGAGAAATACCGGGGAGCTGTTTTTT. The V call is TRBV6-2 or TRBV6-3, the J call TRBJ2-2; 10 nucleotides agree with TRBD2. Trimming took 2 bases from V and 5 from J; bases not matched to a gene: 11. Germline CDR1 MNHEY, CDR2 SVGEGT. The CDR3 contains 18 residues.

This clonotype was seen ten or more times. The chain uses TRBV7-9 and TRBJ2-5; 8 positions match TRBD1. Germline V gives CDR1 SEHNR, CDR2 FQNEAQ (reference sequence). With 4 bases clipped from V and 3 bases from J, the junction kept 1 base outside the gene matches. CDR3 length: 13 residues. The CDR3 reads CASSSDREETQYF. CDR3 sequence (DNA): TGTGCCAGCAGCTCGGACAGGGAAGAGACCCAGTACTTC.

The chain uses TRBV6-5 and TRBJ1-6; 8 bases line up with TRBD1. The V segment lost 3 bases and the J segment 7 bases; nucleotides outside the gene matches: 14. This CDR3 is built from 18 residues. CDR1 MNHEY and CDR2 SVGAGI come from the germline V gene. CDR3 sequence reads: CASSYFVGLDRVNSPLHF. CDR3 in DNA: TGTGCCAGCAGTTATTTCGTGGGGCTGGACAGGGTGAATTCACCCCTCCACTTT.

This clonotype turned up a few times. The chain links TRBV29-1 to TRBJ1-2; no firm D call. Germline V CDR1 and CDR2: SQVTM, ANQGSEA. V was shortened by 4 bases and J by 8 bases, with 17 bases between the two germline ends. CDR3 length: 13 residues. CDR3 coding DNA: TGCAGCGTTGGATTGGGGTCAGCCGGCGGCTACACCTTC. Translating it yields CSVGLGSAGGYTF.

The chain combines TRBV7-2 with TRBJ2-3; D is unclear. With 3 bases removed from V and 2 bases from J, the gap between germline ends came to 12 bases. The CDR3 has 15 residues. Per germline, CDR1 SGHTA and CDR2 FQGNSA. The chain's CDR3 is CASSFRSPTTDTQYF. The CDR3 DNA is TGTGCCAGCAGCTTCCGGAGTCCCACCACAGATACGCAGTATTTT.

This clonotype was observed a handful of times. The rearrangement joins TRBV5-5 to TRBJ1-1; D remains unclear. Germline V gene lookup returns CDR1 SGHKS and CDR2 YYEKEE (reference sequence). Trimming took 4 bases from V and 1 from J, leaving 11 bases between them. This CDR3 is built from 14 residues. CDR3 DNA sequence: TGTGCCAGCAGCCTGACACTCGAGAACACTGAAGCTTTCTTT. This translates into CASSLTLENTEAFF.

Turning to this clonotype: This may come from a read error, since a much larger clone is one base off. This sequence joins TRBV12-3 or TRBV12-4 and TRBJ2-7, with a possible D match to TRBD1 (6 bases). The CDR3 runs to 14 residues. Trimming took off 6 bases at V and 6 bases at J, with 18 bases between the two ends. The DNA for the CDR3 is TGTGCCAGCAGCCGTCGACAGGTTTTGTTCGAGCAGTACTTC. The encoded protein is CASSRRQVLFEQYF.

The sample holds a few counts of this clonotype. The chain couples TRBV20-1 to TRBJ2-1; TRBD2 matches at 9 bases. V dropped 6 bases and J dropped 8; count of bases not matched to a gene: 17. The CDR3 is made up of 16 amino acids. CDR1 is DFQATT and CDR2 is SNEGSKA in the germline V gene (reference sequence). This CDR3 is CSAPFPVSGRGHEQFF. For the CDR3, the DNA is TGCAGTGCCCCATTCCCGGTTAGCGGGAGAGGTCATGAGCAGTTCTTC.

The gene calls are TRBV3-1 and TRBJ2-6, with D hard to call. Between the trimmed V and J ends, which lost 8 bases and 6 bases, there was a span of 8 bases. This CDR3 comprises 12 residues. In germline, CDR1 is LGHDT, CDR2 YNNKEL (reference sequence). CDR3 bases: TGTGCCAGCGGCCTTTTGGCCAACGTCCTGACTTTC. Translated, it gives CASGLLANVLTF.

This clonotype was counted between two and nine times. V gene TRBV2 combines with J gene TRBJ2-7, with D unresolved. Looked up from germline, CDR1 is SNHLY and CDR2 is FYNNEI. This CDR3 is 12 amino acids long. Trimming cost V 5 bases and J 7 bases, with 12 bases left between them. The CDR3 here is CASSFVGWEQYF. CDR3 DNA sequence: TGTGCCAGCAGTTTCGTGGGTTGGGAGCAGTACTTC.

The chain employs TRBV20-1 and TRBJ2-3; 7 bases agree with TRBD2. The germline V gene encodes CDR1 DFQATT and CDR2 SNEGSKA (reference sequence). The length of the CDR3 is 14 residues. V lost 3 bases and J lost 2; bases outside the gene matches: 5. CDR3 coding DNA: TGCAGTGCTAGGCCAGCGGGGAACACAGATACGCAGTATTTT. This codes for CSARPAGNTDTQYF.

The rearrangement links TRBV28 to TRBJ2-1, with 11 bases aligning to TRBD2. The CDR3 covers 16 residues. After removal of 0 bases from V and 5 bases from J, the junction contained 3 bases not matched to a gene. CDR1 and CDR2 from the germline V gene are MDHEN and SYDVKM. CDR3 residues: CASSLWTSGTHNEQFF. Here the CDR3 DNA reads TGTGCCAGCAGTTTATGGACTAGCGGGACTCACAATGAGCAGTTCTTC.

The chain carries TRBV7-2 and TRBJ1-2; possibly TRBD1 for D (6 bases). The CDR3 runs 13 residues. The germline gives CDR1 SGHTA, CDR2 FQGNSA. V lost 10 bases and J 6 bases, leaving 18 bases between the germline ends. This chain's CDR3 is CAIRGMGANGYTF. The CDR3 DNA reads TGTGCCATCCGTGGGATGGGGGCAAATGGCTACACCTTC.

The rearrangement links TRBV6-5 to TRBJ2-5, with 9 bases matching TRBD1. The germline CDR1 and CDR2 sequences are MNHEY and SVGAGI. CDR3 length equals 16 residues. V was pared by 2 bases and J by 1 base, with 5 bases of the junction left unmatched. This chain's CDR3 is CASSYIATGGQETQYF. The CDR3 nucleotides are TGTGCCAGCAGTTACATAGCGACAGGGGGCCAAGAGACCCAGTACTTC.

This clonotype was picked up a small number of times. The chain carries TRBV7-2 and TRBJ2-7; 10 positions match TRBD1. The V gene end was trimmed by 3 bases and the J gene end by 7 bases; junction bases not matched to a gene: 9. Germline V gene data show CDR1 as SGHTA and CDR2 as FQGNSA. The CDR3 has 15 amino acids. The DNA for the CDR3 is TGTGCCAGCAGCTTTACCGGGACAGGGGCGAGGGAGCAGTACTTC. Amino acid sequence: CASSFTGTGAREQYF.

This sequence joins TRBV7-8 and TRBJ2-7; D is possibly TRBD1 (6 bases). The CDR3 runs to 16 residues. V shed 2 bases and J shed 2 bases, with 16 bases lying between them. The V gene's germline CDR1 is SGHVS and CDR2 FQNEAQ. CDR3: CASSLWVRGAPYEQYF. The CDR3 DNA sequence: TGTGCCAGCAGCTTATGGGTCAGGGGCGCTCCCTACGAGCAGTACTTC.

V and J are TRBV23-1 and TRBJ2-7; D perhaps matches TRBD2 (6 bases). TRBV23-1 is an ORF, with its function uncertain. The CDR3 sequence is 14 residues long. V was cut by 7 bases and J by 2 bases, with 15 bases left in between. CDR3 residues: CASTAGTPTYEQYF. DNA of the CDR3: TGCGCCAGCACCGCCGGGACTCCTACCTACGAGCAGTACTTC.

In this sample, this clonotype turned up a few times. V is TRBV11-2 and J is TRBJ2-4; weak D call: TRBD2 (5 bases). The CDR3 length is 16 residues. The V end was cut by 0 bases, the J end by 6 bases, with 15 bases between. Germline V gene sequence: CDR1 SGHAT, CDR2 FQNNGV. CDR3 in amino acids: CASSLDRAGVGNIQYF. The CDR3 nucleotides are TGTGCCAGCAGCTTAGACCGTGCGGGTGTTGGAAACATTCAGTACTTC.

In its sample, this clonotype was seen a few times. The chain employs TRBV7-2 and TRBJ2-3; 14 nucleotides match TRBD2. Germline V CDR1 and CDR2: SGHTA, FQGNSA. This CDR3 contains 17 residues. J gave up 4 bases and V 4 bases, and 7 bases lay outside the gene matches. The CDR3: CASSSKTGLAGADTQYF. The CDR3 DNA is TGTGCCAGCAGCTCGAAAACGGGACTAGCGGGGGCAGATACGCAGTATTTT.

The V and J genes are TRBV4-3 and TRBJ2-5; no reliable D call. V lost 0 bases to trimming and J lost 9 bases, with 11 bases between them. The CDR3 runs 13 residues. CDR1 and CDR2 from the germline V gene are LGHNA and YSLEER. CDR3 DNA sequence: TGCGCCAGCAGCCAAGATAATAGTTCCCCCCAGTACTTC. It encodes CASSQDNSSPQYF.

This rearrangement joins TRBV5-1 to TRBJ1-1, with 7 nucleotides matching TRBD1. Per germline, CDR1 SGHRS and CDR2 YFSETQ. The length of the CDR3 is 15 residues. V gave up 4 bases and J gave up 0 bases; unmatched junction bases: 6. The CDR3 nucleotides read TGCGCCAGCAGCGATGGCGGGACAGTGAACACTGAAGCTTTCTTT. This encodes CASSDGGTVNTEAFF.

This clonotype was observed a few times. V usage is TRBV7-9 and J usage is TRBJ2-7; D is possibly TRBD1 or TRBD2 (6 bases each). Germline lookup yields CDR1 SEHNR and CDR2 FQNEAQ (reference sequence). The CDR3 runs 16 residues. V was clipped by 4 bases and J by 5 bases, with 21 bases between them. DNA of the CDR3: TGTGCCAGCAGCTCCCATGGGTGGGGGGCGCTCCACGAGCAGTACTTC. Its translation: CASSSHGWGALHEQYF.

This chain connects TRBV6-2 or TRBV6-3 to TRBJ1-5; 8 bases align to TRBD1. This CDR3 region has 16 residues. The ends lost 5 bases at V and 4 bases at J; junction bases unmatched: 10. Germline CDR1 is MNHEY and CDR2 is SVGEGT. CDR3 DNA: TGTGCCAGCAGTACCGACAGGGGAATAAGGAATCAGCCCCAGCATTTT. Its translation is CASSTDRGIRNQPQHF.

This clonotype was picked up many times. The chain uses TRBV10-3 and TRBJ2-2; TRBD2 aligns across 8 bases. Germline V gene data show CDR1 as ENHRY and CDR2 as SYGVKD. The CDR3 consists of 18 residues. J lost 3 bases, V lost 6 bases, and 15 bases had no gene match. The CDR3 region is CAIRTVDGRAWDTGELFF. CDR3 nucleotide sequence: TGTGCCATCAGGACCGTCGACGGGAGGGCCTGGGACACCGGGGAGCTGTTTTTT.

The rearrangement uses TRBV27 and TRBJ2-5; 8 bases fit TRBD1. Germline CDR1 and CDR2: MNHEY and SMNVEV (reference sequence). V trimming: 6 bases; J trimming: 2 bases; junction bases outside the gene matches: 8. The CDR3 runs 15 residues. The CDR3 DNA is TGTGCCAGCAGCCTACAGGGGGTGTCTCAAGAGACCCAGTACTTC. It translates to CASSLQGVSQETQYF.

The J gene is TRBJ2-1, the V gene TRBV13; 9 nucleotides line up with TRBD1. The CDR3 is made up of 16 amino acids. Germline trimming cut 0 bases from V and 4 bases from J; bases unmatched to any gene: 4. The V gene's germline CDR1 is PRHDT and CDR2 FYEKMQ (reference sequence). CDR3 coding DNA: TGTGCCAGCAGCTTAGGCACAGGGGGCGAGTACAATGAGCAGTTCTTC. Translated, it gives CASSLGTGGEYNEQFF.

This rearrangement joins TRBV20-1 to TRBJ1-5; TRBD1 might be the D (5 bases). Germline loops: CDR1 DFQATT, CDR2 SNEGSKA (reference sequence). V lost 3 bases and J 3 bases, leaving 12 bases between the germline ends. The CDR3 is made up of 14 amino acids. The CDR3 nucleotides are TGCAGTGCTAGGGGGCGGGGGACCAATCAGCCCCAGCATTTT. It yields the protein CSARGRGTNQPQHF.

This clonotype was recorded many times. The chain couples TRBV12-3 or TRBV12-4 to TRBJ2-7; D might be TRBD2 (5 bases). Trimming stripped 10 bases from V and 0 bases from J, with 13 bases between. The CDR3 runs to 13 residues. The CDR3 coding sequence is TGTGCCACCCGGGAACCCAGCTCCTACGAGCAGTACTTC. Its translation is CATREPSSYEQYF.

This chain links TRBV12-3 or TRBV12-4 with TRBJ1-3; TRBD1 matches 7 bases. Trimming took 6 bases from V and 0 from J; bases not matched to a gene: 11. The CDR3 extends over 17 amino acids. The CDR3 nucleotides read TGTGCCAGCAGCTCAAGGGACAGACATTTCTCTGGAAACACCATATATTTT. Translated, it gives CASSSRDRHFSGNTIYF.

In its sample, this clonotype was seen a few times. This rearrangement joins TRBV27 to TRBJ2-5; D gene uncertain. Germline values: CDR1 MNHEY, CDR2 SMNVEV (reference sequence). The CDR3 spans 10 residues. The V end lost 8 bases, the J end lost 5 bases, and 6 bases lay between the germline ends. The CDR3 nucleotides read TGTGCCAGCGGATATGAGACCCAGTACTTC. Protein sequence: CASGYETQYF.

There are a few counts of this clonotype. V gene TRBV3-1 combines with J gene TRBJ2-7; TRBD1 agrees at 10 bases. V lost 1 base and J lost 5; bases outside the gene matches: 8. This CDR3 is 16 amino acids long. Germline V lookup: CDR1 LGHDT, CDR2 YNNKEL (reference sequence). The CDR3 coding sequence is TGTGCCAGCAGCCAAGGGTTCGGGACAGGGGTCCACGAGCAGTACTTC. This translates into CASSQGFGTGVHEQYF.